This record covers a single TCR beta chain. The antigen is undetermined. This sample was taken from a study of T cell responses to AZD1222 COVID-19 vaccine. About the study: Samples with a second dose at about 4 or about 12 weeks were pooled together.

The germline V gene has CDR1 SGHNT and CDR2 YYREEE (reference sequence). The V gene end was trimmed by 0 bases and the J gene end by 9 bases; junction bases not matched to a gene: 7. This CDR3 contains 15 residues. Produced via immunoSEQ multiplex PCR; TCRdb's table is partial and in-frame only. This sample has under 150,000 clones, with approximately 92% found just once. Study-level findings and limits: Reports indicate that nearly half of spike-specific TCRs are directed at unmutated variant regions. Spike-specific TCR breadth and depth were elevated following two AZD1222 doses. Seropositive status at baseline applied to only five or six AZD1222 recipients.

The sequence came from an adult in good health. The sequences come from peripheral blood, collected on day 0 of AZD1222 vaccination. This chain connects TRBV5-4 to TRBJ2-1; 9 bases agree with TRBD2. CDR3 nucleotide sequence: TGTGCCAGCAGCTTGGGGGGGACTAGCTCAGGTGAGCAGTTCTTC. Protein product: CASSLGGTSSGEQFF. Filled out from reference TRBV5-4 and TRBJ2-1, the complete variable domain reads ETGVTQSPTHLIKTRGQQVTLRCSSQSGHNTVSWYQQALGQGPQFIFQYYREEENGRGNFPPRFSGLQFPNYSSELNVNALELDDSALYLCASSLGGTSSGEQFFGPGTRLTVL.